This TCR beta chain was found in a study of T-cell memory formation after mild COVID-19. In the study overall: Clustering of TCRs was largely donor specific.

One entry per CDR3 protein, called by TCRdb with MiXCR from the 5' RACE reads. The table has around 340,000 distinct CDR3 sequences, roughly 21% seen once. Findings and limits, study-wide: Pre-infection memory held some responding clones, suggesting pre-existing cross-reactive T cells responded. Later expanders leaned CD4+, whereas clones that contracted between day 15 and 85 were balanced CD4/CD8.

This clonotype has just a few counts. Its antigen is not known. The specimen was PBMCs or a T cell subset sorted from them (not recorded which). This TCR came from an adult woman who had mild COVID-19 (a few samples of this study predate the infection). Cell type and time point are not known.

This CDR3 is CAARQGGTSGRGRETQYF. DNA for the CDR3: TGTGCCGCCCGGCAAGGGGGGACTAGCGGGAGAGGGAGAGAGACCCAGTACTTC. The V call is TRBV10-3, the J call TRBJ2-5; 14 positions match TRBD2. Germline V gene data show CDR1 as ENHRY and CDR2 as SYGVKD. The J segment lost 4 bases and the V segment lost 11 bases, leaving 18 bases of the junction unmatched. This CDR3 has 18 amino acids.